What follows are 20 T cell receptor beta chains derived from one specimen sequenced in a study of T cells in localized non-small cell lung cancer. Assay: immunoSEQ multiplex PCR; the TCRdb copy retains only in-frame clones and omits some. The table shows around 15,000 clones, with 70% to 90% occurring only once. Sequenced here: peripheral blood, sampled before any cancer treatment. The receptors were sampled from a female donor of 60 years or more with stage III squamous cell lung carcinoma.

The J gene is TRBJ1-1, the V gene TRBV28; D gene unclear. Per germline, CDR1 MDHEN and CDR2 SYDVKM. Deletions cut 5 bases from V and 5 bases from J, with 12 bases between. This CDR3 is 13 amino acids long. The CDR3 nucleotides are TGTGCCAGCAGTCCCCCGGTTCGAACTGAAGCTTTCTTT. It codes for CASSPPVRTEAFF.

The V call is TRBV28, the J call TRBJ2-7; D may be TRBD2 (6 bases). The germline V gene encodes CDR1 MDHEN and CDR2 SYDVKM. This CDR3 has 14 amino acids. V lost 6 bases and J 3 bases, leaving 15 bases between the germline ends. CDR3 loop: CASSLSGGCYEQYF. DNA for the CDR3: TGTGCCAGCAGCCTTAGCGGTGGATGCTACGAGCAGTACTTC. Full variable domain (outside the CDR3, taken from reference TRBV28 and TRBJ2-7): DVKVTQSSRYLVKRTGEKVFLECVQDMDHENMFWYRQDPGLGLRLIYFSYDVKMKEKGDIPEGYSVSREKKERFSLILESASTNQTSMYLCASSLSGGCYEQYFGPGTRLTVT.

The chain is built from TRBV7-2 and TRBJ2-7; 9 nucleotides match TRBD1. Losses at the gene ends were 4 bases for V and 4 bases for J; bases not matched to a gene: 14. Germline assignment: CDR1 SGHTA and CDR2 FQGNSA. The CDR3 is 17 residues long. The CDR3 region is CASSSRWGQGRGYEQYF. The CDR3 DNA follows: TGTGCCAGCAGCTCCCGTTGGGGACAGGGCAGGGGATACGAGCAGTACTTC.

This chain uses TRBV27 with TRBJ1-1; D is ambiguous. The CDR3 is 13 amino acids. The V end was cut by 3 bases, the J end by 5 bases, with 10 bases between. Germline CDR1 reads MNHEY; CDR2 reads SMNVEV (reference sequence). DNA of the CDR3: TGTGCCAGCAGTTTTCCGGGTGGGACTGAAGCTTTCTTT. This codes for CASSFPGGTEAFF.

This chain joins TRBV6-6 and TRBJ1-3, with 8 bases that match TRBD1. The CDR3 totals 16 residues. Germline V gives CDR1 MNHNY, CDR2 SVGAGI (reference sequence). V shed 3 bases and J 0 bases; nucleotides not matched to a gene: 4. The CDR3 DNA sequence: TGTGCCAGCAGTTATGGACAGGGTTACTCTGGAAACACCATATATTTT. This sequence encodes CASSYGQGYSGNTIYF.

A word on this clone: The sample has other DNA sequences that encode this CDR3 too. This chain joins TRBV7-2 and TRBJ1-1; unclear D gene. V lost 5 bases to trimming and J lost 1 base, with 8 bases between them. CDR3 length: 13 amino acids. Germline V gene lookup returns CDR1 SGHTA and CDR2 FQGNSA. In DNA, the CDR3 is TGTGCCAGCAGCCTCACGGAGAACACTGAAGCTTTCTTT. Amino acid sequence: CASSLTENTEAFF. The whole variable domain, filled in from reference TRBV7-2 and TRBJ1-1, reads GAGVSQSPSNKVTEKGKDVELRCDPISGHTALYWYRQSLGQGLEFLIYFQGNSAPDKSGLPSDRFSAERTGGSVSTLTIQRTQQEDSAVYLCASSLTENTEAFFGQGTRLTVV.

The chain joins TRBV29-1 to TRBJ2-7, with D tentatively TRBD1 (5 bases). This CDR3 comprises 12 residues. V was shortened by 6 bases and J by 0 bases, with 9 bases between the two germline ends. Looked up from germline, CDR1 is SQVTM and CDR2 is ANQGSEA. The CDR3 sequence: CSVRRDSYEQYF. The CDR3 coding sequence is TGCAGCGTGCGCAGGGACTCCTACGAGCAGTACTTC.

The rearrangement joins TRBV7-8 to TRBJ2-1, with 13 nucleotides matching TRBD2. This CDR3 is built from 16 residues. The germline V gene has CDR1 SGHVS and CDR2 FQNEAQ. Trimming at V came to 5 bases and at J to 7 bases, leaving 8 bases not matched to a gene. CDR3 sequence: CASSPRTSGSLNEQFF. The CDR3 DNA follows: TGTGCCAGCAGCCCCCGGACTAGCGGGAGTTTGAATGAGCAGTTCTTC.

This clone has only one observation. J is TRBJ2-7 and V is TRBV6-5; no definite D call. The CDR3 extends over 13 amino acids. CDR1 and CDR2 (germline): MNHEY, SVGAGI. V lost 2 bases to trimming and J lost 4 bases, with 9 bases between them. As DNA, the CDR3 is TGTGCCAGCAGTTACGGTCCAGTTTACGAGCAGTACTTC. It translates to CASSYGPVYEQYF.

The CDR3 region is CAWSVGGSTDTQYF. Written as DNA, the CDR3 is TGTGCCTGGAGTGTAGGCGGTAGCACAGATACGCAGTATTTT. The chain employs TRBV30 and TRBJ2-3; D gene uncertain. The V end was cut by 0 bases, the J end by 0 bases, with 7 bases between. The germline V gene encodes CDR1 GTSNPN and CDR2 SVGIG (reference sequence). The CDR3 consists of 14 residues.

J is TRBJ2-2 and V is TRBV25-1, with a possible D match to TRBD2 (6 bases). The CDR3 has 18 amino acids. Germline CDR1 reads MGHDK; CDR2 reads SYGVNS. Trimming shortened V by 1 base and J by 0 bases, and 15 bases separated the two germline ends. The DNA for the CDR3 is TGTGCCAGCAGTGAATCTGGTCAGGGAGGTTCGAACACCGGGGAGCTGTTTTTT. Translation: CASSESGQGGSNTGELFF.

CDR3 in DNA: TGCGCCAGCAGCTTGGCGGAGACTAGAGGGGAGCTGTTTTTT. It encodes CASSLAETRGELFF. The rearrangement uses TRBV5-1 and TRBJ2-2, with D perhaps matching TRBD2 (6 bases). Germline assignment: CDR1 SGHRS and CDR2 YFSETQ. V was trimmed by 0 bases and J by 8 bases, leaving 11 bases between them. This CDR3 spans 14 amino acids.

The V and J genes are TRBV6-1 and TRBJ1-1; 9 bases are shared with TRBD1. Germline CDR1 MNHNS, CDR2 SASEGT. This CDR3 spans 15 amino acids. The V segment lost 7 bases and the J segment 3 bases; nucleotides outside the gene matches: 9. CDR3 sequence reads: CASKGVGQGDTEAFF. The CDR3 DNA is TGTGCCAGCAAAGGTGTGGGACAGGGTGACACTGAAGCTTTCTTT.

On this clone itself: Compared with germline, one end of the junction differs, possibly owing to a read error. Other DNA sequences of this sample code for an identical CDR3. Here the CDR3 reads CASSQGTGIGNRPQHF. In nucleotides, the CDR3 is TGCGCCAGCAGCCAAGGGACGGGGATCGGCAATCGGCCCCAGCATTTT. V gene TRBV4-1 combines with J gene TRBJ1-5, with D uncertain. The CDR3 extends over 16 amino acids. Germline-derived CDR1 and CDR2 are MGHRA and YSYEKL.

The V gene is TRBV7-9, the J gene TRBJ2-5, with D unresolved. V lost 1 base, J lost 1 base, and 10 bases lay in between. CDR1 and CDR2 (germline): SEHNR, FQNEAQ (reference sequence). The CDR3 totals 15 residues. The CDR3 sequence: CASSLDGGIQETQYF. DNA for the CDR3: TGTGCCAGCAGCTTAGACGGCGGCATCCAAGAGACCCAGTACTTC.

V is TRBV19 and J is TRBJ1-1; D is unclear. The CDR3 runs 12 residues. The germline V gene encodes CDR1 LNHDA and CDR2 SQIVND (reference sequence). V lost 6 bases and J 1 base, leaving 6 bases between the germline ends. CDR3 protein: CASRSWNTEAFF. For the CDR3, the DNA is TGTGCCAGTAGGAGTTGGAACACTGAAGCTTTCTTT.

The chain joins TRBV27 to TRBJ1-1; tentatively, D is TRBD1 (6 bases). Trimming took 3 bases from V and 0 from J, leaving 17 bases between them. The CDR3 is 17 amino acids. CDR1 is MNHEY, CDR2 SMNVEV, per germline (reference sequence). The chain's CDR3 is CASSFTGPGLMNTEAFF. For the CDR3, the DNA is TGTGCCAGCAGTTTCACAGGGCCAGGTTTAATGAACACTGAAGCTTTCTTT.

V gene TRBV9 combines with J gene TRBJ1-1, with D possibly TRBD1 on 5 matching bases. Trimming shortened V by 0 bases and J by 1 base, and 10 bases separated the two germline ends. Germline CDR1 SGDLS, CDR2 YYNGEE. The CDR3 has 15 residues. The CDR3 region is CASSVGQGRNTEAFF. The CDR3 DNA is TGTGCCAGCAGCGTAGGGCAGGGTCGGAACACTGAAGCTTTCTTT.

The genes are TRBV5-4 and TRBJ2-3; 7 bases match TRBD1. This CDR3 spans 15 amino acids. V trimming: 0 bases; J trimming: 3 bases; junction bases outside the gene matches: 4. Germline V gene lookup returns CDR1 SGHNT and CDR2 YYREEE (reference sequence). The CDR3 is CASSLDTGVTDTQYF. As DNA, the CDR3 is TGTGCCAGCAGCTTGGACACAGGGGTAACAGATACGCAGTATTTT.

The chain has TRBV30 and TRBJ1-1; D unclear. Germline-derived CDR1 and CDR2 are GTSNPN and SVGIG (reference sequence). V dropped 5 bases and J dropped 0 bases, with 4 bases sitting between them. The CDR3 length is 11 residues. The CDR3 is CAWYMNTEAFF. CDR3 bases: TGTGCCTGGTACATGAACACTGAAGCTTTCTTT.